Each of the 30 T cell receptor beta chains below was sequenced from the same sample in a study of T cell responses to AZD1222 COVID-19 vaccine. Sequencing was performed with immunoSEQ multiplex PCR; in TCRdb, only in-frame clones are kept and a portion is missing. The data contain around 95,000 clones, about 90% of them singletons. The material sequenced was peripheral blood, taken on day 0 of AZD1222 vaccination. The receptor set was obtained from an adult in good health.

The V gene is TRBV6-6, the J gene TRBJ1-6; TRBD1 matches 7 bases. The CDR3 consists of 15 residues. Germline V gives CDR1 MNHNY, CDR2 SVGAGI (reference sequence). V lost 10 bases, J lost 3 bases, and 9 bases stayed unmatched. The CDR3 DNA reads TGTGCCACCATAACAGGGGCCGACTATAATTCACCCCTCCACTTT. Its translation is CATITGADYNSPLHF.

This rearrangement joins TRBV18 to TRBJ2-2; the match to TRBD2 covers 13 bases. Looked up from germline, CDR1 is KGHSH and CDR2 is LQKENI. V lost 4 bases and J lost 7; bases outside the gene matches: 6. The CDR3 runs 16 residues. CDR3 DNA: TGTGCCAGCTCACGGACTAGCGGGAGAGGTGGCGGGGAGCTGTTTTTT. It encodes CASSRTSGRGGGELFF.

The V gene is TRBV21-1, the J gene TRBJ2-1. TRBV21-1 represents a pseudogene. This CDR3 contains 20 residues. This chain's CDR3 is CASSKALRTRLRTNYNEQFF. DNA of the CDR3: TGTGCCAGCAGCAAAGCGCTACGGACACGACTAAGGACAAACTACAATGAGCAGTTCTTC.

The V and J genes are TRBV18 and TRBJ1-2; the match to TRBD1 covers 9 bases. This CDR3 comprises 19 residues. V shed 2 bases, J shed 2 bases, and the junction held 15 bases outside the gene matches. Per germline, CDR1 KGHSH and CDR2 LQKENI. CDR3 coding DNA: TGTGCCAGCTCACCATCCCGGCAGTTTACAGGGGGCTACAACTATGGCTACACCTTC. Protein product: CASSPSRQFTGGYNYGYTF.

The gene calls are TRBV7-9 and TRBJ2-3; D not resolved. Germline CDR1 is SEHNR and CDR2 is FQNEAQ (reference sequence). The CDR3 is made up of 12 amino acids. With 1 base removed from V and 5 bases from J, the gap between germline ends came to 4 bases. CDR3 residues: CASSLEGDTQYF. CDR3 coding DNA: TGTGCCAGCAGCTTAGAAGGAGATACGCAGTATTTT.

The chain has TRBV7-3 and TRBJ1-2; 8 positions match TRBD1. This CDR3 contains 15 residues. The V gene's germline CDR1 is SGHTA and CDR2 FQGTGA. The V segment lost 1 base and the J segment 7 bases; nucleotides outside the gene matches: 8. CDR3 DNA sequence: TGTGCCAGCAGCTTAAAGCCCTCAGGGGGCAGTGGCTACACCTTC. This encodes CASSLKPSGGSGYTF.

The chain couples TRBV5-1 to TRBJ1-6; maybe TRBD1 (5 bases). The CDR3 loop spans 16 amino acids. The V gene's germline CDR1 is SGHRS and CDR2 YFSETQ. V was clipped by 1 base and J by 9 bases, with 17 bases between them. This chain's CDR3 is CASSLTPGALGSPLHF. The DNA for the CDR3 is TGCGCCAGCAGCTTGACTCCCGGGGCACTGGGTTCACCCCTCCACTTT.

This chain uses TRBV28 with TRBJ1-5; D may be TRBD1 (5 bases). Trimming removed 3 bases at V and 4 bases at J, with 13 bases between. The CDR3 contains 15 residues. The germline gives CDR1 MDHEN, CDR2 SYDVKM. CDR3 sequence: CASSFRTPQNQPQHF. Written as DNA, the CDR3 is TGTGCCAGCAGTTTTCGGACACCCCAGAATCAGCCCCAGCATTTT.

J is TRBJ2-7 and V is TRBV9; unclear D gene. The V end was cut by 0 bases, the J end by 2 bases, with 12 bases between. Germline V gene sequence: CDR1 SGDLS, CDR2 YYNGEE. The length of the CDR3 is 15 residues. CDR3 sequence reads: CASSVGLPSTYEQYF. The CDR3 bases are TGTGCCAGCAGCGTAGGTCTACCATCGACCTACGAGCAGTACTTC.

The chain links TRBV15 to TRBJ1-2, with D possibly TRBD1 on 5 matching bases. The CDR3 totals 15 residues. Trimming left V 0 bases short and J 8 bases short, with 16 bases between. CDR1 is LNHNV and CDR2 is YYDKDF in the germline V gene (reference sequence). The CDR3 loop reads CATSRDRSRRGGYTF. The DNA for the CDR3 is TGTGCCACCAGCAGAGATCGTAGCAGGCGGGGCGGCTACACCTTC.

CDR3 bases: TGCAGCGTTGAGGGGTACAACTATGGCTACACCTTC. Translating it yields CSVEGYNYGYTF. The chain links TRBV29-1 to TRBJ1-2; D unresolved. This CDR3 comprises 12 residues. Trimming removed 3 bases at V and 2 bases at J, with 7 bases between. Germline values: CDR1 SQVTM, CDR2 ANQGSEA.

J is TRBJ1-1 and V is TRBV28; 12 positions match TRBD1. The germline gives CDR1 MDHEN, CDR2 SYDVKM. After removal of 2 bases from V and 7 bases from J, the junction contained 14 bases not matched to a gene. The length of the CDR3 is 18 residues. CDR3 amino acids: CASSLPPGQGAPLLEAFF. DNA for the CDR3: TGTGCCAGCAGTTTACCGCCGGGACAGGGGGCCCCCTTACTTGAAGCTTTCTTT.

The chain links TRBV10-3 to TRBJ1-3; TRBD1 matches 7 bases. This CDR3 spans 15 amino acids. Germline lookup yields CDR1 ENHRY and CDR2 SYGVKD. Trimming cost V 4 bases and J 0 bases; bases outside gene matches: 3. Written as DNA, the CDR3 is TGTGCCATCAGTGGTACAGGGGTCTCTGGAAACACCATATATTTT. Amino acid sequence: CAISGTGVSGNTIYF.

V gene TRBV5-1 combines with J gene TRBJ2-2; D gene uncertain. Germline V gives CDR1 SGHRS, CDR2 YFSETQ. V was trimmed by 3 bases and J by 0 bases, leaving 0 bases between them. The CDR3 contains 12 residues. The CDR3 DNA is TGCGCCAGCAGCTCGAACACCGGGGAGCTGTTTTTT. Protein sequence: CASSSNTGELFF.

The V call is TRBV20-1, the J call TRBJ1-1; the D gene is possibly TRBD1 (6 bases). The CDR3 extends over 11 amino acids. Germline-derived CDR1 and CDR2 are DFQATT and SNEGSKA (reference sequence). V lost 5 bases and J 5 bases, leaving 9 bases between the germline ends. Here the CDR3 reads CSAEGGTEAFF. The CDR3, as DNA: TGCAGTGCTGAAGGGGGGACTGAAGCTTTCTTT.

DNA of the CDR3: TGTGCCAGCAGTTTTTCCCTGGGACTAGCGGGAGGAGATACGCAGTATTTT. Translation: CASSFSLGLAGGDTQYF. This rearrangement joins TRBV28 to TRBJ2-3, with TRBD2 matching over 15 bases. The CDR3 runs to 17 residues. V was clipped by 3 bases and J by 5 bases; unmatched bases: 6. Germline-derived CDR1 and CDR2 are MDHEN and SYDVKM.

This clone has a handful of counts. V and J are TRBV5-1 and TRBJ1-3, with D perhaps matching TRBD1 (5 bases). V lost 4 bases to trimming and J lost 4 bases, with 9 bases between them. The CDR3 is 13 amino acids. The germline V gene encodes CDR1 SGHRS and CDR2 YFSETQ. The CDR3, as DNA: TGCGCCAGCAGCGGTGAGGGGGGAAACACCATATATTTT. It translates to CASSGEGGNTIYF. The full variable domain, with the rest looked up from reference TRBV5-1 and TRBJ1-3, is KAGVTQTPRYLIKTRGQQVTLSCSPISGHRSVSWYQQTPGQGLQFLFEYFSETQRNKGNFPGRFSGRQFSNSRSEMNVSTLELGDSALYLCASSGEGGNTIYFGEGSWLTVV.

This chain uses TRBV16 with TRBJ1-2; no clear D gene. V lost 2 bases and J lost 6, with 19 bases in between. CDR3 length equals 16 residues. Germline CDR1 reads KGHSY; CDR2 reads FQNENV. The CDR3 DNA reads as TGTGCCAGCAGCCAAGGTGGTTTGAGAGGGTCGAATGGCTACACCTTC. This translates into CASSQGGLRGSNGYTF.

This rearrangement joins TRBV6-5 to TRBJ2-6, with D unresolved. The V gene lost 5 bases and the J gene lost 0 bases, with 5 bases spanning the gap. This CDR3 is 14 amino acids long. Per the germline V gene, CDR1 is MNHEY and CDR2 is SVGAGI. The CDR3 is CASSHNSGANVLTF. Here the CDR3 DNA reads TGTGCCAGCAGTCACAACTCTGGGGCCAACGTCCTGACTTTC.

This chain connects TRBV28 to TRBJ2-3, with a weak D call TRBD1 (5 bases). The germline CDR1 and CDR2 sequences are MDHEN and SYDVKM. This CDR3 region has 14 residues. The V end lost 6 bases, the J end lost 0 bases, and 10 bases lay between the germline ends. The CDR3: CASRKAGSTDTQYF. For the CDR3, the DNA is TGTGCCAGCAGGAAGGCAGGGAGCACAGATACGCAGTATTTT.

The V call is TRBV5-1, the J call TRBJ2-7; D is uncertain. The CDR3 is made up of 15 amino acids. V was pared by 4 bases and J by 7 bases, with 21 bases between. Looked up from germline, CDR1 is SGHRS and CDR2 is YFSETQ. This CDR3 is CASSPRAEITGEQYF. CDR3 sequence (DNA): TGCGCCAGCAGCCCAAGGGCAGAAATTACTGGGGAGCAGTACTTC.

Concerning this clone itself: Within the sample, other DNA sequences also encode this same CDR3. The genes are TRBV29-1 and TRBJ2-7; TRBD1 or TRBD2 may be the D gene (5 bases each). CDR1 is SQVTM and CDR2 is ANQGSEA in the germline V gene. V dropped 4 bases and J dropped 4 bases, with 14 bases sitting between them. The CDR3 consists of 13 residues. This chain's CDR3 is CSVGTGEGYEQYF. CDR3 DNA sequence: TGCAGCGTTGGAACAGGAGAGGGTTACGAGCAGTACTTC.

CDR3 loop: CASSLGDRAGELFF. CDR3 DNA: TGTGCCAGCAGCTTAGGGGACAGAGCCGGGGAGCTGTTTTTT. The chain is built from TRBV7-3 and TRBJ2-2, with 7 bases lining up with TRBD1. The CDR3 covers 14 residues. The ends lost 2 bases at V and 6 bases at J; junction bases unmatched: 3. Germline CDR1 reads SGHTA; CDR2 reads FQGTGA.

The J gene is TRBJ2-7, the V gene TRBV28; 8 nucleotides align to TRBD1. The CDR3 runs to 12 residues. Looked up from germline, CDR1 is MDHEN and CDR2 is SYDVKM. With V trimmed by 10 bases and J by 4 bases, 6 bases remained unmatched. DNA for the CDR3: TGTGCCACCGCATGGACAGGGTACGAGCAGTACTTC. Protein product: CATAWTGYEQYF.

The J gene is TRBJ2-5, the V gene TRBV15; 9 bases agree with TRBD1. This CDR3 region has 15 residues. The germline V gene has CDR1 LNHNV and CDR2 YYDKDF (reference sequence). J lost 5 bases, V lost 0 bases, and 4 bases had no gene match. The CDR3 DNA reads as TGTGCCACCAGCAGAGACAGGACAGGGGAGGAGACCCAGTACTTC. This gives the protein CATSRDRTGEETQYF.

The sample holds one count of this clone. The V and J genes are TRBV2 and TRBJ2-7; 7 positions match TRBD1. The trim removed 6 bases at V and 2 bases at J, leaving 7 bases unmatched. The CDR3 contains 14 residues. The V gene's germline CDR1 is SNHLY and CDR2 FYNNEI. The CDR3 sequence is CASSLGQSTYEQYF. The CDR3 coding sequence is TGTGCCAGCAGCCTGGGACAGAGTACCTACGAGCAGTACTTC.

The chain couples TRBV30 to TRBJ2-2; 8 nucleotides line up with TRBD2. V dropped 0 bases and J dropped 4; count of bases not matched to a gene: 4. The CDR3 length is 15 residues. CDR1 and CDR2 from the germline V gene are GTSNPN and SVGIG (reference sequence). The CDR3 region is CAWSVLADSTGELFF. CDR3 sequence (DNA): TGTGCCTGGAGTGTACTAGCGGACAGCACCGGGGAGCTGTTTTTT.

The rearrangement joins TRBV7-2 to TRBJ1-1; D not resolved. V lost 5 bases and J lost 1, with 5 bases in between. The CDR3 loop spans 12 amino acids. Per germline, CDR1 SGHTA and CDR2 FQGNSA. The CDR3 loop is CASSRRNTEAFF. DNA of the CDR3: TGTGCCAGCAGCCGCAGGAACACTGAAGCTTTCTTT.

The chain carries TRBV9 and TRBJ2-1, with 7 bases that match TRBD2. Looked up from germline, CDR1 is SGDLS and CDR2 is YYNGEE. Trimming cost V 0 bases and J 3 bases; bases outside gene matches: 9. This CDR3 contains 17 residues. CDR3 protein: CASSVGPLVAGYNEQFF. The DNA of the CDR3 is TGTGCCAGCAGCGTAGGGCCTTTGGTAGCGGGCTACAATGAGCAGTTCTTC.

The CDR3 DNA reads as TGTGCCAGCAGTTACTCGAGGCTAGCGGACAACTACGAGCAGTACTTC. Its translation: CASSYSRLADNYEQYF. The chain combines TRBV6-5 with TRBJ2-7; 7 nucleotides line up with TRBD2. The germline CDR1 and CDR2 sequences are MNHEY and SVGAGI. V was clipped by 0 bases and J by 3 bases; unmatched bases: 8. The CDR3 is 16 amino acids.